These 8 T cell receptor beta chains came from one sample sequenced in a study of cytomegalovirus exposure and HLA in healthy donors. The PCR made use of 60 Vbeta and 13 Jbeta primers. Clones were sequenced by immunoSEQ multiplex PCR, and TCRdb holds only the in-frame ones, with some missing. The data hold about 100,000 clones, with around 80% observed a single time. Source material: PBMCs. The receptors were gathered from an older woman in good health and CMV-seronegative.

This clone was counted only a few times. The rearrangement joins TRBV7-9 to TRBJ1-1; 7 bases line up with TRBD1. CDR1 is SEHNR and CDR2 is FQNEAQ in the germline V gene (reference sequence). J gave up 1 base and V 5 bases, and 7 bases lay outside the gene matches. This CDR3 region has 15 residues. CDR3 protein: CASSRRQGRNTEAFF. Written as DNA, the CDR3 is TGTGCCAGCAGCCGACGACAGGGTCGGAACACTGAAGCTTTCTTT.

CDR3 nucleotide sequence: TGTGCCAGTAGTAGGGCCGTTGGCAGGGTGGAAAACATTCAGTACTTC. Amino acid sequence: CASSRAVGRVENIQYF. V usage is TRBV19 and J usage is TRBJ2-4, with D maybe TRBD1 (5 bases). The CDR3 covers 16 residues. V was trimmed by 4 bases and J by 5 bases, leaving 18 bases between them. Germline CDR1 reads LNHDA; CDR2 reads SQIVND (reference sequence).

Details on this clone: One junction end disagrees with the germline gene, perhaps due to a read error. The chain carries TRBV19 and TRBJ1-5; D is ambiguous. Germline V CDR1 and CDR2: LNHDA, SQIVND (reference sequence). This CDR3 contains 12 residues. The CDR3 nucleotides read TGTGCCAGTAGTATTAGCAGTCAGCCCCAGCATTTT. Translation: CASSISSQPQHF.

The chain recombines TRBV6-6 with TRBJ1-5, with D possibly being TRBD1 (5 bases). The CDR3 has 14 amino acids. CDR1 and CDR2 (germline): MNHNY, SVGAGI (reference sequence). V was cut by 6 bases and J by 3 bases, with 12 bases left in between. CDR3 in amino acids: CASSQGFPNQPQHF. The CDR3 DNA follows: TGTGCCAGCAGCCAGGGTTTCCCCAATCAGCCCCAGCATTTT.

In DNA, the CDR3 is TGTGCCAGCAGCCAAGACAGGGTTGAAGCTTTCTTT. Translation gives CASSQDRVEAFF. The J gene is TRBJ1-1, the V gene TRBV7-8, with 7 nucleotides matching TRBD1. V lost 5 bases and J lost 7; bases outside the gene matches: 4. This CDR3 is 12 amino acids long. Germline V gene data show CDR1 as SGHVS and CDR2 as FQNEAQ.

This clone was detected only a few times. The genes are TRBV6-1 and TRBJ2-1; TRBD2 matches at 13 bases. Germline V CDR1 and CDR2: MNHNS, SASEGT. V was clipped by 4 bases and J by 4 bases; unmatched bases: 4. The CDR3 extends over 16 amino acids. The CDR3 sequence is CASSGLAGGIYNEQFF. The CDR3 DNA follows: TGTGCCAGCAGTGGACTAGCGGGGGGAATTTACAATGAGCAGTTCTTC.

A single count supports this clone. The chain links TRBV19 to TRBJ2-7; no definite D call. V was shortened by 1 base and J by 5 bases, with 12 bases between the two germline ends. The CDR3 sequence is 14 residues long. From germline, CDR1 is LNHDA and CDR2 SQIVND (reference sequence). The CDR3 DNA follows: TGTGCCAGTAGTATAGGGGCAGGCTACCACGAGCAGTACTTC. Its protein product is CASSIGAGYHEQYF.

Here the CDR3 reads CASSQDPAGTEAFF. The CDR3 coding sequence is TGCGCCAGCAGCCAAGATCCGGCAGGCACTGAAGCTTTCTTT. The chain has TRBV4-3 and TRBJ1-1; D remains ambiguous. Germline V gives CDR1 LGHNA, CDR2 YSLEER. The CDR3 is 14 residues long. V lost 0 bases and J lost 4, with 9 bases in between.